The 7 T cell receptor beta chains listed next were all sequenced from one sample in a study of beta chain features in type 1 diabetes listed by TCRdb under 2018. Paper-wide results and their limitations: Type 1 diabetes patients showed a moderate but significant shortening of TCRB CDR3 length in all four CD4+ subsets.

No antigen has been assigned to these receptors. Library method: the immunoSEQ multiplex PCR assay. The entire isolated RNA was reverse transcribed using the High Capacity cDNA Reverse Transcription Kit, and thus expressed TCRB transcripts were sequenced. TCRdb obtained this table from immuneACCESS and retained in-frame rearrangements with V and J assigned. These tables miss some clones; where compared with another copy, unresolved V genes account for less than half of the shortfall, and the remainder is unexplained. For this sample the table gives tens of thousands of clones, of which less than 55% were detected only once. The top ten hold over 1.1% of the sample. The source material was Tregs from blood. Read against the paper, the sample's cell subset or site label means: regulatory CD4+ T cells. The receptors come from a man younger than 45 with type 1 diabetes.

In its sample, this clone is medium-sized (0.01 to 0.1%). The chain couples TRBV23-1 to TRBJ2-7, with 9 bases identical to TRBD2. TRBV23-1 is identified as an open reading frame with a role that is uncertain. The CDR3 totals 16 residues. V trimming: 0 bases; J trimming: 4 bases; junction bases outside the gene matches: 7. Here the CDR3 reads CASSQSPAREGYEQYF. DNA of the CDR3: TGCGCCAGCAGTCAATCTCCCGCGCGGGAGGGGTACGAGCAGTACTTC.

This chain connects TRBV19 to TRBJ2-1; 10 bases align to TRBD2. There are 14 residues in the CDR3. J lost 4 bases, V lost 5 bases, and 2 bases had no gene match. Germline V gene sequence: CDR1 LNHDA, CDR2 SQIVND (reference sequence). CDR3: CASSPSGRYNEQFF. The CDR3 nucleotides are TGTGCCAGTAGTCCTAGCGGGAGATACAATGAGCAGTTCTTC.

In its sample, this clone was seen a few times. The sample has other DNA sequences that encode this CDR3 too. DNA of the CDR3: TGTGCCAGTATCCACCCTTCTAGGAAAGGAGAAGCTTTCTTT. It codes for CASIHPSRKGEAFF. The genes are TRBV19 and TRBJ1-1; D ambiguous. Trimming left V 7 bases short and J 8 bases short, with 20 bases between. Germline CDR1 and CDR2: LNHDA and SQIVND (reference sequence). This CDR3 comprises 14 residues.

This clone was seen only a few times. The chain employs TRBV11-2 and TRBJ2-5, with 7 bases fitting TRBD1. V lost 1 base to trimming and J lost 5 bases; unmatched junction nucleotides: 4. This CDR3 region has 14 residues. Germline V gives CDR1 SGHAT, CDR2 FQNNGV. The CDR3 nucleotides are TGTGCCAGCAGCTTAGGAGGGGGCGGGGAGACCCAGTACTTC. Translating gives CASSLGGGGETQYF.

This clone was seen a few times. V usage is TRBV25-1 and J usage is TRBJ2-3, with 7 positions matching TRBD2. Germline V gene lookup returns CDR1 MGHDK and CDR2 SYGVNS. The CDR3 is made up of 16 amino acids. With 6 bases clipped from V and 0 bases from J, the junction kept 9 bases outside the gene matches. The CDR3 region is CASRSLSGYSTDTQYF. As DNA, the CDR3 is TGTGCCAGCAGGAGTCTTAGCGGGTATAGCACAGATACGCAGTATTTT.

The chain couples TRBV6-5 to TRBJ2-5, with D possibly TRBD1 on 6 matching bases. Germline CDR1 and CDR2: MNHEY and SVGAGI. V shed 5 bases and J shed 4 bases, with 11 bases lying between them. The CDR3 is 13 amino acids. CDR3 DNA: TGTGCCAGCAGTGCTCCAGGGGTAGAGACCCAGTACTTC. Translation: CASSAPGVETQYF.

The gene calls are TRBV6-1 and TRBJ2-3; D is unresolved. Germline CDR1 reads MNHNS; CDR2 reads SASEGT. Trimming shortened V by 2 bases and J by 1 base, and 10 bases separated the two germline ends. The CDR3 is 15 amino acids. CDR3 protein: CASSEYGTGTDTQYF. CDR3 sequence (DNA): TGTGCCAGCAGTGAATACGGTACCGGCACAGATACGCAGTATTTT.